The rows below give T cell receptor beta chains drawn from one sample of a study of tumor-infiltrating lymphocytes in primary liver carcinoma. TCRdb re-called the multiplex PCR reads with MiXCR, one entry per CDR3 protein. The table lists about 26,000 distinct CDR3 sequences, around 79% of them singletons. Sequenced sample: liver tumor tissue from sampling region 3. These receptors were taken from a man between 40 and 49 years old with primary liver carcinoma and hepatitis B virus infection. Each CDR3 is given with its conserved first and last residue. The D gene is left open where the match is weak. Part of the rows lack a size; the others show once, few, many or a class for expanded clones.

size: few
V: TRBV20-1
D: .
J: TRBJ2-5
DNA: TGCAGTGCCTTCGGAGCGGCAAACCAAGAGACCCAGTACTTC
CDR3: CSAFGAANQETQYF

size: .
V: TRBV24-1
D: .
J: TRBJ1-6
DNA: TGTGCCAACAGTGATGCTAGACAGAGTGGTTCACCCCTCCACTTT
CDR3: CANSDARQSGSPLHF

size: few
V: TRBV3-1
D: .
J: TRBJ1-1
DNA: TGTGCCACCTCCAAGGGGGGAGGTGGGACTGAAGCTTTCTTT
CDR3: CATSKGGGGTEAFF

size: .
V: TRBV12-3/TRBV12-4
D: .
J: TRBJ1-6
DNA: TGTGCCAGTAGTTTAAAGGATTCACACCTCCACTTT
CDR3: CASSLKDSHLHF

size: many
V: TRBV7-9
D: .
J: TRBJ2-7
DNA: TGTGCCAGCAGCTTTCTTGGGGACGAGCAGTACTTC
CDR3: CASSFLGDEQYF

size: .
V: TRBV5-4
D: .
J: TRBJ2-7
DNA: TGTGCCAGCAGTCTCTCCGGGGCTAGCCTTGACAAGCAGTACTTC
CDR3: CASSLSGASLDKQYF

size: .
V: TRBV18
D: .
J: TRBJ2-7
DNA: TGTGCCAGCTTACCACCGCACCTCTCCTACAAGCAGTACTTC
CDR3: CASLPPHLSYKQYF

size: .
V: TRBV6-1
D: .
J: TRBJ2-3
DNA: TGTGACAGCTCACCCTGGGGCGGGAGCACAGATACGCAGTATTTT
CDR3: CDSSPWGGSTDTQYF

size: .
V: TRBV23-1
D: TRBD1
J: TRBJ2-1
DNA: TGCGCCAGCCGAAGACAGGGGGCTTCGGTCTTC
CDR3: CASRRQGASVF

size: few
V: TRBV12-3/TRBV12-4
D: TRBD1
J: TRBJ1-5
DNA: TGTGCCAGCAGTAAGACAGGGAGCAATCAGCCCCAGCACTTT
CDR3: CASSKTGSNQPQHF

size: few
V: TRBV7-9
D: .
J: TRBJ1-2
DNA: TGTGCCAGCAGCCCCGAGGGTAGACTGTCCCAGTATGACTACACCTTC
CDR3: CASSPEGRLSQYDYTF